Following are 11 T cell receptor beta chains from one sample sequenced in a study of beta chain features in type 1 diabetes. Sequenced material consisted of expressed TCRB transcripts (all of the isolated RNA was reverse transcribed). Measured with immunoSEQ multiplex PCR; TCRdb has only the in-frame clones, and not every one. The sample contains roughly 100,000 clones, 28% of which appear only once. Study outcomes and limitations: Among patients with Type 1 diabetes, TCRB CDR3s were moderately but significantly shorter in every one of the four CD4+ subsets.

What these receptors recognize is not known. Sequenced: central memory CD4+ T cells from blood. These receptors all come from a woman younger than 35 with type 1 diabetes.

This clone was picked up a small number of times. This chain's CDR3 is CASSPTGQGYGYTF. CDR3 nucleotide sequence: TGTGCCAGCAGTCCAACAGGACAGGGATATGGCTACACCTTC. The chain links TRBV27 to TRBJ1-2, with 8 bases fitting TRBD1. V lost 5 bases and J lost 5; bases outside the gene matches: 7. Germline V gene data show CDR1 as MNHEY and CDR2 as SMNVEV (reference sequence). The CDR3 is 14 residues long.

This clone was counted a few times. This CDR3 is CASSLQGTDTQYF. Written as DNA, the CDR3 is TGCGCCAGCAGTTTACAGGGAACAGATACGCAGTATTTT. The chain has TRBV10-1 and TRBJ2-3; maybe TRBD1 (6 bases). This CDR3 comprises 13 residues. Germline values: CDR1 WNHNN, CDR2 SYGVQD (reference sequence). The V and J ends lost 5 bases and 3 bases respectively, with 9 bases between them.

This clone was observed a handful of times. This chain uses TRBV13 with TRBJ2-5; 10 nucleotides match TRBD2. The V and J ends lost 5 bases and 5 bases, in that order; junction bases with no gene match: 14. This CDR3 is 17 amino acids long. Germline-derived CDR1 and CDR2 are PRHDT and FYEKMQ (reference sequence). CDR3 bases: TGTGCCAGCAGCCACCGTGGGCTAGCGGGAGTAGGGGAGACCCAGTACTTC. Translation gives CASSHRGLAGVGETQYF.

CDR3 residues: CASSLEGLANNEQFF. The CDR3 DNA is TGTGCCAGCAGCTTAGAGGGACTAGCGAACAATGAGCAGTTCTTC. The rearrangement uses TRBV7-9 and TRBJ2-1, with TRBD2 identical over 10 bases. The CDR3 extends over 15 amino acids. Unmatched junction bases numbered 2, after V lost 1 base and J lost 5 bases. Germline-derived CDR1 and CDR2 are SEHNR and FQNEAQ (reference sequence).

V and J are TRBV6-6 and TRBJ1-5, with 7 positions matching TRBD1. CDR1 MNHNY and CDR2 SVGAGI come from the germline V gene (reference sequence). This CDR3 comprises 14 residues. The V segment lost 6 bases and the J segment 1 base; nucleotides outside the gene matches: 3. CDR3: CASSQGESNQPQHF. As DNA, the CDR3 is TGTGCCAGCAGCCAGGGGGAGAGCAATCAGCCCCAGCATTTT.

The V and J genes are TRBV19 and TRBJ2-1; D uncertain. Germline V gives CDR1 LNHDA, CDR2 SQIVND (reference sequence). V gave up 3 bases and J gave up 3 bases, with 12 bases separating them. The CDR3 totals 15 residues. CDR3 amino acids: CASSMESRFYNEQFF. In DNA form, the CDR3 reads TGTGCCAGTAGTATGGAGTCCCGGTTCTACAATGAGCAGTTCTTC.

This clone came up once. The conserved closing phenylalanine or tryptophan is absent in this CDR3, likely reflecting a read error. V is TRBV6-5 and J is TRBJ2-6; perhaps TRBD2 as D (5 bases). The V gene's germline CDR1 is MNHEY and CDR2 SVGAGI. The CDR3 has 14 residues. V was clipped by 5 bases and J by 2 bases, with 7 bases between them. The CDR3 is CASSTGTGANVLTL. In nucleotides, the CDR3 is TGTGCCAGCAGTACGGGGACTGGGGCCAACGTCCTGACTCTC.

The chain is built from TRBV5-4 and TRBJ2-7, with D tentatively TRBD1 (6 bases). The CDR3 contains 12 residues. The germline gives CDR1 SGHNT, CDR2 YYREEE (reference sequence). V dropped 4 bases and J dropped 4 bases, with 9 bases sitting between them. Written as DNA, the CDR3 is TGTGCCAGCAGCGTTACAGGGTACGAGCAGTACTTC. Its protein is CASSVTGYEQYF. Using reference TRBV5-4 and TRBJ2-7 for the parts outside the CDR3, the full variable domain is ETGVTQSPTHLIKTRGQQVTLRCSSQSGHNTVSWYQQALGQGPQFIFQYYREEENGRGNFPPRFSGLQFPNYSSELNVNALELDDSALYLCASSVTGYEQYFGPGTRLTVT.

The V gene is TRBV7-9, the J gene TRBJ1-5; D may be TRBD1 (6 bases). V was trimmed by 6 bases and J by 0 bases, leaving 9 bases between them. The CDR3 runs 14 residues. The germline V gene has CDR1 SEHNR and CDR2 FQNEAQ (reference sequence). DNA for the CDR3: TGTGCCAGCAGTAGGGGGTCTAGCAATCAGCCCCAGCATTTT. Translated, it gives CASSRGSSNQPQHF.

The rearrangement uses TRBV5-8 and TRBJ2-5; 8 nucleotides align to TRBD1. The CDR3 totals 15 residues. The germline V gene has CDR1 SGHTS and CDR2 YDEGEE. Losses at the gene ends were 2 bases for V and 1 base for J; bases not matched to a gene: 4. For the CDR3, the DNA is TGTGCCAGCAGCTTACGAGGGACAGGCCAAGAGACCCAGTACTTC. This gives the protein CASSLRGTGQETQYF.

This clone was recorded a few times. The J gene is TRBJ2-3, the V gene TRBV5-1; TRBD2 agrees at 15 bases. Germline assignment: CDR1 SGHRS and CDR2 YFSETQ. J was trimmed by 4 bases and V by 0 bases; bases with no gene match: 6. The CDR3 is made up of 18 amino acids. CDR3 DNA: TGCGCCAGCAGCTTGGGGGGACTAGCGGGAGGCGGAGCAGATACGCAGTATTTT. Protein sequence: CASSLGGLAGGGADTQYF. Looking up the rest from reference TRBV5-1 and TRBJ2-3 gives the full variable domain: KAGVTQTPRYLIKTRGQQVTLSCSPISGHRSVSWYQQTPGQGLQFLFEYFSETQRNKGNFPGRFSGRQFSNSRSEMNVSTLELGDSALYLCASSLGGLAGGGADTQYFGPGTRLTVL.